The present T cell receptor (beta chain) was sequenced within a study of shared clonotypes between healthy human individuals. This clone was seen just once. Here immunoSEQ multiplex PCR was the method, and the copy in TCRdb shows in-frame clones only, minus some. This table holds approximately 1.5 million clones, 95% to 99% found once. The ends lost 5 bases at V and 6 bases at J; junction bases unmatched: 12. CDR1 and CDR2 from the germline V gene are MNHNS and SASEGT. CDR3 length: 15 residues. This chain joins TRBV6-1 and TRBJ2-7; 8 bases line up with TRBD1. The sequence was collected from a man younger than 45 in good health. What was sequenced was naive CD4+ T cells sorted from blood. Subset here: CD45RA+ positively selected. CDR3 sequence (DNA): TGTGCCAGCAGTTTCCCCAACAGGGGGATTGGCGAGCAGTACTTC. It yields the protein CASSFPNRGIGEQYF.